This entry lists 14 T cell receptor beta chains sequenced from one sample in a study of shared T cell receptors in the human thymus. The repertoire was sequenced with immunoSEQ multiplex PCR; TCRdb's copy has only in-frame clones and lacks some. In the table there are about 610,000 clones, roughly 88% of which are singletons. These same data were also listed under a study on human thymus T cells.

The sample was thymocytes. These receptors all stem from a boy younger than two with a congenital heart defect.

The V call is TRBV27, the J call TRBJ2-7, with D possibly TRBD2 on 6 matching bases. CDR3 length: 16 residues. Germline lookup yields CDR1 MNHEY and CDR2 SMNVEV (reference sequence). V was cut by 3 bases and J by 2 bases, with 17 bases left in between. The CDR3 is CASSFHRRDVTYEQYF. The CDR3 region has the DNA TGTGCCAGCAGTTTTCATCGGAGGGATGTAACCTACGAGCAGTACTTC.

The V and J genes are TRBV9 and TRBJ1-2; 9 bases are shared with TRBD1. CDR1 and CDR2 from the germline V gene are SGDLS and YYNGEE. J was trimmed by 4 bases and V by 3 bases; bases with no gene match: 7. The CDR3 extends over 15 amino acids. The CDR3 nucleotides are TGTGCCAGCAGCGCCGGAAAGACAGGGGGCTATGGCTACACCTTC. This codes for CASSAGKTGGYGYTF.

This clone was seen once. The chain joins TRBV2 to TRBJ2-2, with 8 bases lining up with TRBD2. The CDR3 length is 16 residues. Trimming took 7 bases from V and 6 from J; bases not matched to a gene: 13. Germline V lookup: CDR1 SNHLY, CDR2 FYNNEI. The CDR3 spells CASTDSPGGPPGELFF. The CDR3 DNA follows: TGTGCCAGCACCGACTCCCCGGGAGGGCCCCCCGGGGAGCTGTTTTTT.

The V call is TRBV5-6, the J call TRBJ1-4, with TRBD1 identical over 7 bases. Germline CDR1 SGHDT, CDR2 YYEEEE. V trimming: 2 bases; J trimming: 7 bases; junction bases outside the gene matches: 5. The CDR3 consists of 14 residues. The CDR3 sequence is CASSFDREGEKLFF. In DNA, the CDR3 is TGTGCCAGCAGCTTTGACAGGGAAGGTGAAAAACTGTTTTTT.

The CDR3 loop reads CASSDARDRSTDTQYF. The CDR3 nucleotides read TGTGCCAGCAGCGACGCCCGGGACAGGTCCACAGATACGCAGTATTTT. The chain combines TRBV7-9 with TRBJ2-3; 8 nucleotides match TRBD1. CDR1 and CDR2 (germline): SEHNR, FQNEAQ (reference sequence). The CDR3 consists of 16 residues. V dropped 5 bases and J dropped 2; count of bases not matched to a gene: 9.

V is TRBV11-2 and J is TRBJ2-7; TRBD1 is a possible D gene (6 bases). Trimming took 5 bases from V and 2 from J, leaving 13 bases between them. CDR1 is SGHAT and CDR2 is FQNNGV in the germline V gene. This CDR3 contains 14 residues. Here the CDR3 reads CASSPNRVPYEQYF. For the CDR3, the DNA is TGTGCCAGCAGCCCGAACAGGGTCCCCTACGAGCAGTACTTC.

This sequence joins TRBV7-9 and TRBJ1-5; a possible D gene is TRBD1 (5 bases). Germline-derived CDR1 and CDR2 are SEHNR and FQNEAQ (reference sequence). CDR3 length: 15 amino acids. V was shortened by 0 bases and J by 5 bases, with 11 bases between the two germline ends. CDR3 in DNA: TGTGCCAGCAGCTTAGCGGAGGGGACGGATCAGCCCCAGCATTTT. Amino acid sequence: CASSLAEGTDQPQHF.

The chain is built from TRBV7-9 and TRBJ1-2, with D uncertain. The CDR3 totals 13 residues. V was trimmed by 1 base and J by 0 bases, leaving 3 bases between them. Germline V gene lookup returns CDR1 SEHNR and CDR2 FQNEAQ (reference sequence). The CDR3 DNA is TGTGCCAGCAGCTTAGGTACTAACTATGGCTACACCTTC. The encoded protein is CASSLGTNYGYTF.

V usage is TRBV6-5 and J usage is TRBJ2-3; perhaps TRBD1 as D (5 bases). CDR1 is MNHEY, CDR2 SVGAGI, per germline. V was trimmed by 6 bases and J by 2 bases, leaving 12 bases between them. The CDR3 runs to 14 residues. The CDR3 DNA reads as TGTGCCAGCAGCTCCGACAGACACACAGATACGCAGTATTTT. Its translation is CASSSDRHTDTQYF.

CDR3 nucleotides: TGCGCCAGCAGTCACCTGGACAGGTACACAGATACGCAGTATTTT. Its protein product is CASSHLDRYTDTQYF. The chain recombines TRBV23-1 with TRBJ2-3, with 7 bases matching TRBD1. TRBV23-1 is placed among ORFs of uncertain function. CDR3 size: 15 residues. The J segment lost 2 bases and the V segment lost 3 bases, leaving 5 bases of the junction unmatched.

The chain combines TRBV27 with TRBJ2-7; 8 bases agree with TRBD1. The CDR3 is made up of 16 amino acids. V lost 5 bases and J lost 4; bases outside the gene matches: 13. Germline V gene sequence: CDR1 MNHEY, CDR2 SMNVEV (reference sequence). CDR3 loop: CASSPDLDRVRYEQYF. The CDR3 DNA follows: TGTGCCAGCAGTCCCGACCTGGACAGGGTTCGTTACGAGCAGTACTTC.

The chain uses TRBV7-4 and TRBJ2-1; 7 bases are shared with TRBD2. J lost 5 bases, V lost 1 base, and 5 bases had no gene match. Germline V gene lookup returns CDR1 SGHVT and CDR2 SQSDAQ. The CDR3 spans 15 residues. DNA for the CDR3: TGTGCCAGCAGCTTAGAAGCTAGCGGAGACAATGAGCAGTTCTTC. Translation: CASSLEASGDNEQFF.

The V and J genes are TRBV4-3 and TRBJ2-7; the D gene is possibly TRBD2 (6 bases). The V end was cut by 0 bases, the J end by 3 bases, with 12 bases between. The CDR3 totals 15 residues. The germline CDR1 and CDR2 sequences are LGHNA and YSLEER. DNA for the CDR3: TGCGCCAGCAGCCAAGATTTAGCGGTAGACTACGAGCAGTACTTC. Translating it yields CASSQDLAVDYEQYF.

The DNA of the CDR3 is TGTGCCAGCAGCTTACGGGGGGGGTACGGGGAGCTGTTTTTT. Amino acids: CASSLRGGYGELFF. The chain is built from TRBV11-3 and TRBJ2-2; 8 bases fit TRBD2. Looked up from germline, CDR1 is SGHNT and CDR2 is YENEEA. The V segment lost 2 bases and the J segment 7 bases; nucleotides outside the gene matches: 3. This CDR3 is built from 14 residues.